The T cell receptor beta chain under discussion was sequenced for a study of T-cell memory formation after mild COVID-19. Notes on the study in general: Clones that contracted clustered mainly in CM and EM if CD4+ and in EMRA if CD8+.

This clonotype turned up a few times. Its target is not known. Constant-segment primers and 5'RACE yielded cDNA libraries for TCR alpha and TCR beta, each carrying sample barcodes and UMIs. TCRdb re-analysed the 5' RACE reads in MiXCR, keeping a single row per CDR3 protein. The sample shows about 200,000 distinct CDR3 sequences, over 7.5% of them seen only once. V shed 4 bases, J shed 0 bases, and the junction held 4 bases outside the gene matches. The germline CDR1 and CDR2 sequences are SGHRS and YFSETQ. The length of the CDR3 is 15 residues. The sequence was obtained from a young man who had mild COVID-19 (a few samples of this study predate the infection). Cell type and time point are not known. The rearrangement joins TRBV5-1 to TRBJ2-7, with 10 bases lining up with TRBD2. The specimen was PBMCs or a T cell subset sorted from them (not recorded which). The CDR3 protein is CASSTIAGGSYEQYF. CDR3 sequence (DNA): TGCGCCAGCAGCACCATAGCGGGGGGCTCCTACGAGCAGTACTTC.